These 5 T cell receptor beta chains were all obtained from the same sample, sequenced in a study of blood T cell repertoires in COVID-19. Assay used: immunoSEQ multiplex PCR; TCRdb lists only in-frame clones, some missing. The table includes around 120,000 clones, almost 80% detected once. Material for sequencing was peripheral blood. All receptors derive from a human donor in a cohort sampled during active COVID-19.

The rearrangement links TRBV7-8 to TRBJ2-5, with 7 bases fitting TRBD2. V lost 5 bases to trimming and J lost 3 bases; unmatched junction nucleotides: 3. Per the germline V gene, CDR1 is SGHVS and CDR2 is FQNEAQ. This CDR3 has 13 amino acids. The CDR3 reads CASSLGTKETQYF. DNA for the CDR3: TGTGCCAGCAGCCTCGGGACTAAAGAGACCCAGTACTTC.

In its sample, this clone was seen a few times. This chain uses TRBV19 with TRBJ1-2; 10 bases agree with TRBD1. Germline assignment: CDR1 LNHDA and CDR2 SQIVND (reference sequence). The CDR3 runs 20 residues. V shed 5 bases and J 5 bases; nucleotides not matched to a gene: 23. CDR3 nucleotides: TGTGCCAGTAGTCCAACGCCGGGACAGGGGTCGGATGCGCGCAGTTATGGCTACACCTTC. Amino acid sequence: CASSPTPGQGSDARSYGYTF. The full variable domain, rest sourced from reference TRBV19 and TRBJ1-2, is DGGITQSPKYLFRKEGQNVTLSCEQNLNHDAMYWYRQDPGQGLRLIYYSQIVNDFQKGDIAEGYSVSREKKESFPLTVTSAQKNPTAFYLCASSPTPGQGSDARSYGYTFGSGTRLTVV.

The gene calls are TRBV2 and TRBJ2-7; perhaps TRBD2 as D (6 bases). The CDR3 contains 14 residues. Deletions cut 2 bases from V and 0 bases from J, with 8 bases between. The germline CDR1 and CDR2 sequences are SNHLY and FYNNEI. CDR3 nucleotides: TGTGCCAGCAGTGAATGGGGGGACTCCTACGAGCAGTACTTC. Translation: CASSEWGDSYEQYF.

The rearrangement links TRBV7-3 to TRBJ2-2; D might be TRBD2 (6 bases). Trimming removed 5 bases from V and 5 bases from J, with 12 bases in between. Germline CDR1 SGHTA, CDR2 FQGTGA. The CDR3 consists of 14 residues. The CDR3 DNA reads TGTGCCAGCAGCCCGGGAGATGGGACCGGGGAGCTGTTTTTT. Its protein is CASSPGDGTGELFF.

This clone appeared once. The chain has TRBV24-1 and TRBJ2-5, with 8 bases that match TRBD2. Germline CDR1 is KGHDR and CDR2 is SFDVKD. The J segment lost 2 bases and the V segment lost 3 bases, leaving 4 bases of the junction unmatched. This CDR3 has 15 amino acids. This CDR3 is CATSDRGLGQETQYF. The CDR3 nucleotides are TGTGCCACCAGTGATAGGGGACTAGGTCAAGAGACCCAGTACTTC.